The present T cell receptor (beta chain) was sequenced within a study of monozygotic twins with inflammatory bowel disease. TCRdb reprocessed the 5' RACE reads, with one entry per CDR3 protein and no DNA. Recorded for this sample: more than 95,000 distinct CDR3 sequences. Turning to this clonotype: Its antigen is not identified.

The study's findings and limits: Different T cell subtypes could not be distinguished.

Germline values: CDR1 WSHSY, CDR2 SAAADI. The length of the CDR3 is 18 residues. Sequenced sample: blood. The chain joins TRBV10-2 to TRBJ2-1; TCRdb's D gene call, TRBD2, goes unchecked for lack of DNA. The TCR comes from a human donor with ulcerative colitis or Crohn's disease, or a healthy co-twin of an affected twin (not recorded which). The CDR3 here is CASRGGASGSSSYNEQFF.